These 19 T cell receptor beta chains originate from one sample sequenced in a study of cytomegalovirus exposure and HLA in healthy donors. The PCR made use of 60 Vbeta and 13 Jbeta primers. Libraries were prepared by immunoSEQ multiplex PCR; TCRdb keeps only in-frame clonotypes and omits some of them. The data show more than 200,000 clones, with approximately 80% seen just once and 0.22% held by the top ten. The sample was PBMCs. The source is a girl aged 2 to 9 in good health and CMV-seronegative.

The chain joins TRBV13 to TRBJ2-7; no reliable D call. Trimming took 3 bases from V and 3 from J, leaving 12 bases between them. Per germline, CDR1 PRHDT and CDR2 FYEKMQ (reference sequence). CDR3 length: 14 amino acids. CDR3 DNA: TGTGCCAGCAGCTTTCGCACGGTGAACTACGAGCAGTACTTC. Translating gives CASSFRTVNYEQYF.

This clone has a handful of counts. V is TRBV27 and J is TRBJ2-2; possibly TRBD2 for D (6 bases). V dropped 5 bases and J dropped 5 bases, with 9 bases sitting between them. CDR1 and CDR2 (germline): MNHEY, SMNVEV (reference sequence). This CDR3 has 13 amino acids. The DNA of the CDR3 is TGTGCCAGCAGTCCGGGACTTACCGGGGAGCTGTTTTTT. Its translation: CASSPGLTGELFF.

The chain combines TRBV5-6 with TRBJ2-3; D possibly corresponds to TRBD1 (5 bases). Germline V gives CDR1 SGHDT, CDR2 YYEEEE. V was pared by 1 base and J by 4 bases, with 16 bases between. This CDR3 region has 16 residues. The chain's CDR3 is CASSLFYSQGPDTQYF. Written as DNA, the CDR3 is TGTGCCAGCAGCTTGTTCTACAGCCAGGGCCCAGATACGCAGTATTTT.

The chain links TRBV4-1 to TRBJ2-3; tentatively, D is TRBD2 (5 bases). CDR3 length: 14 residues. CDR1 MGHRA and CDR2 YSYEKL come from the germline V gene. The germline V and J ends were trimmed by 2 bases and 0 bases, with 6 bases remaining between them. CDR3 nucleotide sequence: TGCGCCAGCAGCCAAACGGGAAGCACAGATACGCAGTATTTT. Translating gives CASSQTGSTDTQYF.

The chain links TRBV7-2 to TRBJ2-1; D is undetermined. V lost 3 bases and J lost 9, with 9 bases in between. The CDR3 extends over 12 amino acids. Germline loops: CDR1 SGHTA, CDR2 FQGNSA. CDR3 in DNA: TGTGCCAGCAGCTTCCCACGAGGTGAGCAGTTCTTC. Translation: CASSFPRGEQFF.

This clone was seen only a few times. The chain is built from TRBV4-1 and TRBJ2-5; a weak D match, TRBD1 (5 bases). Germline CDR1 and CDR2: MGHRA and YSYEKL. This CDR3 contains 14 residues. The V and J ends lost 4 bases and 1 base respectively, with 10 bases between them. CDR3 region: CASSRRVIQETQYF. CDR3 bases: TGCGCCAGCAGCCGCAGGGTAATCCAAGAGACCCAGTACTTC.

The chain has TRBV29-1 and TRBJ2-3; no firm D call. Germline CDR1 and CDR2: SQVTM and ANQGSEA. This CDR3 spans 14 amino acids. V lost 7 bases and J lost 2, with 16 bases in between. Here the CDR3 reads CSDSTFPNTDTQYF. CDR3 DNA: TGCAGCGACAGTACATTCCCGAACACAGATACGCAGTATTTT.

The chain recombines TRBV4-2 with TRBJ2-3; 8 bases line up with TRBD2. In germline, CDR1 is LGHNA, CDR2 YNFKEQ. V was pared by 3 bases and J by 5 bases, with 10 bases of the junction left unmatched. This CDR3 is built from 16 residues. CDR3 in amino acids: CASSQPSGLVLDTQYF. The DNA for the CDR3 is TGTGCCAGCAGCCAGCCCTCGGGACTAGTGTTAGATACGCAGTATTTT.

The chain joins TRBV6-1 to TRBJ2-3; 9 positions agree with TRBD1. V was clipped by 10 bases and J by 0 bases; unmatched bases: 8. CDR1 MNHNS and CDR2 SASEGT come from the germline V gene. The CDR3 extends over 15 amino acids. The CDR3 sequence: CATDRGYSSTDTQYF. Here the CDR3 DNA reads TGTGCCACGGACAGGGGATACTCTAGCACAGATACGCAGTATTTT.

This chain connects TRBV5-1 to TRBJ1-5, with 9 bases aligning to TRBD1. The CDR3 runs 18 residues. With 3 bases clipped from V and 3 bases from J, the junction kept 13 bases outside the gene matches. The germline V gene encodes CDR1 SGHRS and CDR2 YFSETQ. Here the CDR3 DNA reads TGCGCCAGCAGCTCTTGGAAGGGGGACAGGGTCTACAATCAGCCCCAGCATTTT. Its translation: CASSSWKGDRVYNQPQHF.

Turning to this clone: The junction departs from germline at one end; a sequencing error may be responsible. This chain connects TRBV6-1 to TRBJ1-5; D is ambiguous. CDR3 length: 13 amino acids. The germline V gene has CDR1 MNHNS and CDR2 SASEGT. DNA for the CDR3: TGTGCCAGCAGTGAAGCGAGCAACCAGCCCCAGCATTTT. The encoded protein is CASSEASNQPQHF.

This chain links TRBV27 with TRBJ2-5; the D is unclear. Germline V gives CDR1 MNHEY, CDR2 SMNVEV (reference sequence). The CDR3 totals 13 residues. V lost 6 bases and J lost 2, with 10 bases in between. The CDR3 nucleotides are TGTGCCAGCAGGCTGGCCGGGCAAGAGACCCAGTACTTC. It yields the protein CASRLAGQETQYF.

This chain joins TRBV10-2 and TRBJ2-7, with D possibly being TRBD1 (5 bases). This CDR3 region has 16 residues. Germline loops: CDR1 WSHSY, CDR2 SAAADI. The ends were cut back, 4 bases at V and 0 bases at J, with 16 bases in the middle. The CDR3 coding sequence is TGCGCCAGCAGTGGGGGCCCCCTTGACGGCTCCTACGAGCAGTACTTC. This sequence encodes CASSGGPLDGSYEQYF.

The chain joins TRBV10-3 to TRBJ2-2; D might be TRBD1 (6 bases). V lost 0 bases to trimming and J lost 4 bases, with 15 bases between them. CDR3 size: 17 residues. From germline, CDR1 is ENHRY and CDR2 SYGVKD. This chain's CDR3 is CAISESRGEGGTGELFF. The CDR3 DNA reads as TGTGCCATCAGTGAGTCACGAGGGGAAGGGGGCACCGGGGAGCTGTTTTTT.

This chain joins TRBV19 and TRBJ2-1; tentatively, D is TRBD2 (6 bases). CDR3 length: 14 residues. Trimming removed 6 bases at V and 4 bases at J, with 13 bases between. Germline V gives CDR1 LNHDA, CDR2 SQIVND (reference sequence). CDR3 protein: CASSRLATYNEQFF. The CDR3 nucleotides are TGTGCCAGTAGCCGGCTAGCGACATACAATGAGCAGTTCTTC.

The genes are TRBV6-1 and TRBJ2-7, with 7 bases lining up with TRBD1. The CDR3 sequence is 12 residues long. The V and J ends lost 2 bases and 6 bases, in that order; junction bases with no gene match: 1. Per germline, CDR1 MNHNS and CDR2 SASEGT. CDR3 protein: CASSENRGEQYF. Here the CDR3 DNA reads TGTGCCAGCAGTGAAAACAGGGGCGAGCAGTACTTC.

The chain is built from TRBV25-1 and TRBJ1-6, with D maybe TRBD1 (5 bases). With 3 bases removed from V and 10 bases from J, the gap between germline ends came to 16 bases. CDR3 length: 15 residues. Per the germline V gene, CDR1 is MGHDK and CDR2 is SYGVNS. Here the CDR3 DNA reads TGTGCCAGCAGTGAGGACACCAGGATCGAATCACCCCTCCACTTT. As protein: CASSEDTRIESPLHF. Combining the CDR3 with reference TRBV25-1 and TRBJ1-6 gives the whole variable domain EADIYQTPRYLVIGTGKKITLECSQTMGHDKMYWYQQDPGMELHLIHYSYGVNSTEKGDLSSESTVSRIRTEHFPLTLESARPSHTSQYLCASSEDTRIESPLHFGNGTRLTVT.

The rearrangement uses TRBV27 and TRBJ2-1, with 10 bases identical to TRBD2. The CDR3 sequence is 16 residues long. Trimming took 4 bases from V and 9 from J; bases not matched to a gene: 12. Germline CDR1 and CDR2: MNHEY and SMNVEV (reference sequence). DNA for the CDR3: TGTGCCAGCAGTTCCCCGCTAGCGGGAGAGTCGCTTGAGCAGTTCTTC. Its protein is CASSSPLAGESLEQFF.

The CDR3 spells CASTEYFNRRYF. As DNA, the CDR3 is TGTGCCAGCACTGAGTATTTTAATCGTCGGTATTTT. The chain recombines TRBV6-1 with TRBJ2-3; D call uncertain. Trimming took off 7 bases at V and 14 bases at J, with 19 bases between the two ends. This CDR3 contains 12 residues. The germline gives CDR1 MNHNS, CDR2 SASEGT.